The rows below give T cell receptor beta chains drawn from one sample of a study of blood T cell repertoires in COVID-19. Using immunoSEQ multiplex PCR, the repertoire was profiled, and TCRdb retains in-frame clones only, with some absent. The data contain roughly 100,000 clones, 71% of them seen just once; the ten biggest clones take up approximately 0.9%. Sequenced input: peripheral blood. The receptors were sampled from a human donor with acute or convalescent COVID-19. The donor label of this sample is uncertain. CDR3s include the opening cysteine and the closing phenylalanine or tryptophan. The D gene is left open where the match is weak. Part of the rows lack a size; the others show once, few, many or a class for expanded clones.

v_call: TRBV27
j_call: TRBJ2-5
d_call: .
clone_size: .
cdr3_aa: CASWDTLETQYF
cdr3_nt: TGTGCCAGCTGGGACACCTTGGAGACCCAGTACTTC

v_call: TRBV5-5
j_call: TRBJ2-1
d_call: TRBD1
clone_size: .
cdr3_aa: CASSSHRLPGQGDNEQFF
cdr3_nt: TGTGCCAGCAGCTCCCACCGTCTCCCGGGACAGGGGGACAATGAGCAGTTCTTC

v_call: TRBV3-1/TRBV3-2
j_call: TRBJ2-5
d_call: .
clone_size: .
cdr3_aa: CASSQWTQETQYF
cdr3_nt: TGTGCCAGCAGCCAATGGACACAAGAGACCCAGTACTTC

v_call: TRBV10-3
j_call: TRBJ2-3
d_call: TRBD2
clone_size: .
cdr3_aa: CAISESDSGGPPDTQYF
cdr3_nt: TGTGCCATCAGTGAGTCTGATAGCGGGGGGCCTCCAGATACGCAGTATTTT

v_call: TRBV15
j_call: TRBJ2-2
d_call: .
clone_size: .
cdr3_aa: CATSRATARGGIGELFF
cdr3_nt: TGTGCCACCAGCAGAGCTACGGCCCGCGGAGGTATCGGGGAGCTGTTTTTT

v_call: TRBV11-2
j_call: TRBJ2-6
d_call: .
clone_size: .
cdr3_aa: CASSPLFSGANVLTF
cdr3_nt: TGTGCCAGCAGCCCTCTTTTCTCTGGGGCCAACGTCCTGACTTTC

v_call: TRBV2
j_call: TRBJ1-6
d_call: .
clone_size: .
cdr3_aa: CASSGGTFDSPLHF
cdr3_nt: TGTGCCAGCAGTGGGGGGACATTTGATTCACCCCTCCACTTT

v_call: TRBV12-3/TRBV12-4
j_call: TRBJ1-1
d_call: .
clone_size: .
cdr3_aa: CASSLRRNTEAFF
cdr3_nt: TGTGCCAGCAGTTTACGGAGGAACACTGAAGCTTTCTTT

v_call: TRBV2
j_call: TRBJ1-1
d_call: .
clone_size: .
cdr3_aa: CASSEGQLNTEAFF
cdr3_nt: TGTGCCAGCAGTGAAGGACAGTTGAACACTGAAGCTTTCTTT

v_call: TRBV7-2
j_call: TRBJ1-5
d_call: .
clone_size: .
cdr3_aa: CASSPRGGTRNQPQHF
cdr3_nt: TGTGCCAGCAGCCCCAGAGGCGGAACTCGCAATCAGCCCCAGCATTTT

v_call: TRBV2
j_call: TRBJ1-5
d_call: TRBD1
clone_size: few
cdr3_aa: CASSSDRLTYQPQHF
cdr3_nt: TGTGCCAGCAGTTCGGACAGGTTAACGTATCAGCCCCAGCATTTT

v_call: TRBV7-9
j_call: TRBJ2-7
d_call: TRBD1
clone_size: .
cdr3_aa: CAIRDRGYEQYF
cdr3_nt: TGTGCCATCCGGGACAGGGGATACGAGCAGTACTTC

v_call: TRBV11-2
j_call: TRBJ2-7
d_call: TRBD1
clone_size: .
cdr3_aa: CASSLEGTGDEQYF
cdr3_nt: TGTGCCAGCAGCTTAGAAGGGACAGGTGACGAGCAGTACTTC

v_call: TRBV19
j_call: TRBJ1-3
d_call: .
clone_size: .
cdr3_aa: CASTRSSSGNTIYF
cdr3_nt: TGTGCCAGTACCAGGTCGAGCTCTGGAAACACCATATATTTT

v_call: TRBV6-1
j_call: TRBJ1-6
d_call: .
clone_size: .
cdr3_aa: CASSETILSPLHF
cdr3_nt: TGTGCCAGCAGTGAAACGATACTCTCACCCCTCCACTTT

v_call: TRBV27
j_call: TRBJ1-6
d_call: TRBD1
clone_size: .
cdr3_aa: CASSLTGGNSPLHF
cdr3_nt: TGTGCCAGCAGTTTAACAGGGGGGAATTCACCCCTCCACTTT

v_call: TRBV7-4
j_call: TRBJ1-3
d_call: .
clone_size: .
cdr3_aa: CASSFPGLDQRNTIYF
cdr3_nt: TGTGCCAGCAGCTTCCCGGGACTAGACCAAAGAAACACCATATATTTT

v_call: TRBV5-1
j_call: TRBJ1-6
d_call: .
clone_size: .
cdr3_aa: CASSGGRGSYNSPLHF
cdr3_nt: TGCGCCAGCAGCGGGGGTCGGGGGTCCTATAATTCACCCCTCCACTTT

v_call: TRBV3-1/TRBV3-2
j_call: TRBJ1-3
d_call: TRBD1
clone_size: .
cdr3_aa: CASSRSGQAGNTIYF
cdr3_nt: TGTGCCAGCAGCCGGAGCGGACAGGCTGGAAACACCATATATTTT

v_call: TRBV27
j_call: TRBJ2-3
d_call: .
clone_size: once
cdr3_aa: CASSLGGSLTDTQYF
cdr3_nt: TGTGCCAGCAGTTTAGGGGGGTCATTAACAGATACGCAGTATTTT

v_call: TRBV5-1
j_call: TRBJ2-1
d_call: TRBD1
clone_size: few
cdr3_aa: CASSLGTGPYNEQFF
cdr3_nt: TGCGCCAGCAGCTTGGGGACAGGCCCCTACAATGAGCAGTTCTTC

v_call: TRBV30
j_call: TRBJ1-2
d_call: .
clone_size: .
cdr3_aa: CAWTYRGYGYTF
cdr3_nt: TGTGCCTGGACTTATAGGGGATATGGCTACACCTTC

v_call: TRBV18
j_call: TRBJ1-3
d_call: .
clone_size: .
cdr3_aa: CASSPPEGPIGNTIYF
cdr3_nt: TGTGCCAGCTCACCACCGGAGGGGCCCATTGGAAACACCATATATTTT

v_call: TRBV28
j_call: TRBJ2-3
d_call: TRBD1
clone_size: once
cdr3_aa: CASSKWTGGRTDTQYF
cdr3_nt: TGTGCCAGCAGTAAATGGACAGGGGGTCGGACAGATACGCAGTATTTT

v_call: TRBV5-1
j_call: TRBJ1-1
d_call: .
clone_size: few
cdr3_aa: CASSSDSRTEAFF
cdr3_nt: TGCGCCAGCAGCTCTGACAGTAGAACTGAAGCTTTCTTT

v_call: TRBV3-1/TRBV3-2
j_call: TRBJ2-3
d_call: .
clone_size: once
cdr3_aa: CASSHADRVLSTDTQYF
cdr3_nt: TGTGCCAGCAGCCATGCCGATCGGGTCCTCAGCACAGATACGCAGTATTTT

v_call: TRBV6-5
j_call: TRBJ1-2
d_call: TRBD1
clone_size: .
cdr3_aa: CASNTGGAGGYTF
cdr3_nt: TGTGCCAGCAATACAGGGGGCGCGGGTGGCTACACCTTC

v_call: TRBV19
j_call: TRBJ2-3
d_call: .
clone_size: .
cdr3_aa: CASSIRGYTDTQYF
cdr3_nt: TGTGCCAGTAGTATTCGAGGTTACACAGATACGCAGTATTTT

v_call: TRBV5-6
j_call: TRBJ1-6
d_call: .
clone_size: .
cdr3_aa: CASSLSQVINSPLHF
cdr3_nt: TGTGCCAGCAGCTTGAGTCAGGTGATTAATTCACCCCTCCACTTT

v_call: TRBV10-3
j_call: TRBJ1-1
d_call: .
clone_size: once
cdr3_aa: CAIAGGVDTEAFF
cdr3_nt: TGTGCCATCGCGGGAGGGGTTGACACTGAAGCTTTCTTT

v_call: TRBV7-9
j_call: TRBJ1-2
d_call: .
clone_size: few
cdr3_aa: CASTRGDYGYTF
cdr3_nt: TGTGCCAGCACAAGGGGCGACTATGGCTACACCTTC

v_call: TRBV11-2
j_call: TRBJ2-1
d_call: .
clone_size: .
cdr3_aa: CASSPQGTNEQFF
cdr3_nt: TGTGCCAGCAGCCCACAGGGAACCAATGAGCAGTTCTTC

v_call: TRBV14
j_call: TRBJ1-1
d_call: TRBD1
clone_size: .
cdr3_aa: CASSQVRGDEAFF
cdr3_nt: TGTGCCAGCAGCCAAGTCAGGGGGGATGAAGCTTTCTTT

v_call: TRBV30
j_call: TRBJ1-4
d_call: .
clone_size: .
cdr3_aa: CAWSATDSLGEKLFF
cdr3_nt: TGTGCCTGGAGTGCTACGGACAGTCTGGGGGAAAAACTGTTTTTT

v_call: TRBV10-2
j_call: TRBJ1-2
d_call: .
clone_size: .
cdr3_aa: CASRDRLTNYGYTF
cdr3_nt: TGCGCCAGCAGGGACAGACTTACTAACTATGGCTACACCTTC

v_call: TRBV19
j_call: TRBJ2-2
d_call: TRBD1
clone_size: .
cdr3_aa: CASSIIGGTGVNTGELFF
cdr3_nt: TGTGCCAGTAGCATCATTGGGGGGACAGGGGTTAACACCGGGGAGCTGTTTTTT

v_call: TRBV18
j_call: TRBJ2-3
d_call: TRBD2
clone_size: .
cdr3_aa: CASSPDGTSRAPTDTQYF
cdr3_nt: TGTGCCAGCTCACCCGACGGGACTAGCAGGGCCCCCACAGATACGCAGTATTTT

v_call: TRBV5-1
j_call: TRBJ2-5
d_call: .
clone_size: .
cdr3_aa: CASSWLGTQQETQYF
cdr3_nt: TGCGCCAGCAGCTGGCTGGGGACACAACAAGAGACCCAGTACTTC

v_call: TRBV28
j_call: TRBJ1-5
d_call: .
clone_size: .
cdr3_aa: CASRTSRNQPQHF
cdr3_nt: TGTGCCAGCAGGACCTCCAGGAATCAGCCCCAGCATTTT

v_call: TRBV6-6
j_call: TRBJ2-3
d_call: .
clone_size: .
cdr3_aa: CASSSVRTDTQYF
cdr3_nt: TGTGCCAGCAGTTCTGTCAGAACAGATACGCAGTATTTT

v_call: TRBV5-1
j_call: TRBJ2-1
d_call: .
clone_size: .
cdr3_aa: CASASGGGLKNEQFF
cdr3_nt: TGCGCCAGCGCCTCTGGTGGGGGCCTGAAGAATGAGCAGTTCTTC

v_call: TRBV7-9
j_call: TRBJ2-7
d_call: .
clone_size: .
cdr3_aa: CASSRTWGDSYEQYF
cdr3_nt: TGTGCCAGCAGCAGAACGTGGGGGGATTCCTACGAGCAGTACTTC

v_call: TRBV4-1
j_call: TRBJ2-7
d_call: .
clone_size: .
cdr3_aa: CASSQDITWESTYEQYF
cdr3_nt: TGCGCCAGCAGCCAAGATATTACCTGGGAGAGTACCTACGAGCAGTACTTC

v_call: TRBV24-1
j_call: TRBJ1-4
d_call: .
clone_size: .
cdr3_aa: CATSDPRGYNEKLFF
cdr3_nt: TGTGCCACCAGTGATCCCCGGGGGTATAATGAAAAACTGTTTTTT

v_call: TRBV2
j_call: TRBJ1-3
d_call: TRBD1
clone_size: .
cdr3_aa: CASSDSGQGYTIYF
cdr3_nt: TGTGCCAGCAGTGACTCAGGACAGGGATACACCATATATTTT

v_call: TRBV5-1
j_call: TRBJ1-1
d_call: TRBD1
clone_size: .
cdr3_aa: CASSLVGGPEAFF
cdr3_nt: TGCGCCAGCAGCTTGGTAGGGGGCCCGGAAGCTTTCTTT

v_call: TRBV21-1
j_call: TRBJ1-2
d_call: .
clone_size: .
cdr3_aa: CASSKAGRGRRYGYTF
cdr3_nt: TGTGCCAGCAGCAAAGCCGGGAGGGGCCGGAGGTATGGCTACACCTTC

v_call: TRBV6-4
j_call: TRBJ2-3
d_call: .
clone_size: .
cdr3_aa: CASSSDSSGDTQYF
cdr3_nt: TGTGCCAGCAGCTCGGACAGCTCGGGAGATACGCAGTATTTT

v_call: TRBV11-1
j_call: TRBJ1-6
d_call: TRBD1
clone_size: .
cdr3_aa: CASSFDREKNSPLHF
cdr3_nt: TGTGCCAGCAGCTTCGACAGGGAAAAGAATTCACCCCTCCACTTT

v_call: TRBV7-9
j_call: TRBJ2-2
d_call: TRBD2
clone_size: .
cdr3_aa: CASSAASGFYTGELFF
cdr3_nt: TGTGCCAGCAGCGCCGCTAGCGGGTTCTACACCGGGGAGCTGTTTTTT